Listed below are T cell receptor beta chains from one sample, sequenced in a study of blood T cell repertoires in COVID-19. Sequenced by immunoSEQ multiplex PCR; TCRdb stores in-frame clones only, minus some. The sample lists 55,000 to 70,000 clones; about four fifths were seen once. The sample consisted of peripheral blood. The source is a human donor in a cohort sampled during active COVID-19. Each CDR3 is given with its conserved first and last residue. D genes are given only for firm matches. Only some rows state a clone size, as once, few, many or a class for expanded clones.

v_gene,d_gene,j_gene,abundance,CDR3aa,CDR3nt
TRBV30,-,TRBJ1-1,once,CAWSVISRGTEAFF,TGTGCCTGGAGTGTAATCTCTCGGGGAACTGAAGCTTTCTTT
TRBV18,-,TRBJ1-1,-,CASSPPPTANTEAFF,TGTGCCAGCTCACCCCCACCCACAGCGAACACTGAAGCTTTCTTT
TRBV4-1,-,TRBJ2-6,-,CASSQGRLRAGANVLTF,TGCGCCAGCAGCCAAGGTAGGTTGCGGGCTGGGGCCAACGTCCTGACTTTC
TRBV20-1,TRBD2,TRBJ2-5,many,CSASLSAGEKTQYF,TGCAGTGCTAGTCTCTCGGCGGGGGAGAAGACCCAGTACTTC
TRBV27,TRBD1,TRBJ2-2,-,CASSPPGQANTGELFF,TGTGCCAGCAGTCCTCCGGGACAGGCGAACACCGGGGAGCTGTTTTTT
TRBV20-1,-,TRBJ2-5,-,CSASLLETQYF,TGCAGTGCTAGTCTCCTGGAGACCCAGTACTTC
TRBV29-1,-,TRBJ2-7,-,CSVEDPYEQYF,TGCAGCGTTGAAGATCCGTACGAGCAGTACTTC
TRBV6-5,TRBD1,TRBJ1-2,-,CASSYGDRVDYTF,TGTGCCAGCAGTTACGGGGACAGGGTGGACTACACCTTC
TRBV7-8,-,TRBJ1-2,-,CASSLVSGREYGYTF,TGTGCCAGCAGCTTAGTCTCCGGAAGGGAGTATGGCTACACCTTC
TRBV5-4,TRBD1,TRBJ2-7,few,CASSRRQGPYEQYF,TGTGCCAGCAGCCGCAGACAGGGACCCTACGAGCAGTACTTC
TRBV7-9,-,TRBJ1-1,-,CASSPGVRTEAFF,TGTGCCAGCAGCCCAGGGGTTAGGACTGAAGCTTTCTTT
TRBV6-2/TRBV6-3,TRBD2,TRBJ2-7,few,CASSSLAARVDGEQYF,TGTGCCAGCAGTTCGCTAGCGGCCAGAGTTGACGGCGAGCAGTACTTC
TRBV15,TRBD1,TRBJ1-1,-,CATSRETGPGFF,TGTGCCACCAGCAGAGAGACAGGGCCTGGTTTCTTT
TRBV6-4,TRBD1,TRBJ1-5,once,CASSDWVQGASNQPQHF,TGTGCCAGCAGTGACTGGGTCCAGGGGGCCAGCAATCAGCCCCAGCATTTT
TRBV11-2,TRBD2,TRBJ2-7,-,CASSLMPSGSLYEQYF,TGTGCCAGCAGCTTGATGCCTAGCGGGAGTTTATACGAGCAGTACTTC
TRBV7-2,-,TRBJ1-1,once,CASSLSSGGGTEAFF,TGTGCCAGCAGCTTATCTTCGGGCGGGGGAACTGAAGCTTTCTTT
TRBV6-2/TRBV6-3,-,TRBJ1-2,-,CASSPGQVLLDNYGYTF,TGTGCCAGCAGTCCGGGACAAGTACTTCTGGATAACTATGGCTACACCTTC
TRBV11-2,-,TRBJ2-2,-,CASSLYGIANTGELFF,TGTGCCAGCAGCTTGTACGGTATAGCGAACACCGGGGAGCTGTTTTTT
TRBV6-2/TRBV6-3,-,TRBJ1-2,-,CASSYSSGALYGYTF,TGTGCCAGCAGTTACTCTTCAGGGGCCCTCTATGGCTACACCTTC
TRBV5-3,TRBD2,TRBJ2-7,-,CARSAPGLAGGHEQYF,TGTGCCAGAAGCGCACCGGGACTAGCGGGGGGACACGAGCAGTACTTC
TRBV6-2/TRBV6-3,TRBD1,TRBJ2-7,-,CASSPPGQGLYEQYF,TGTGCCAGCAGTCCGCCGGGACAGGGGCTTTATGAGCAGTACTTC
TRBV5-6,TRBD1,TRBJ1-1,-,CASSTETGSWTEAFF,TGTGCCAGCAGCACCGAGACAGGGTCTTGGACTGAAGCTTTCTTT
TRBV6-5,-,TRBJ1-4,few,CASSSMGRGEKLFF,TGTGCCAGCAGCTCGATGGGGCGGGGTGAAAAACTGTTTTTT
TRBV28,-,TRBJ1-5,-,CATGGLNQPQHF,TGTGCCACCGGCGGGCTCAATCAGCCCCAGCATTTT